This note documents a single T cell receptor beta chain sequence. Assay: immunoSEQ multiplex PCR; the TCRdb copy retains only in-frame clones and omits some. The profile shows around 200,000 clones, approximately 81% of them singletons. The record originates from a study of blood T cell repertoires in COVID-19. Trimming pared 1 base from V and 7 bases from J, leaving 20 bases between. This CDR3 region has 17 residues. CDR1 SEHNR and CDR2 FQNEAQ come from the germline V gene (reference sequence). This TCR was recovered from an elderly woman with acute or convalescent COVID-19. The chain has TRBV7-9 and TRBJ2-1, with D hard to call. Input material: peripheral blood. The CDR3 reads CASSLGVGGKARNEQFF. The DNA of the CDR3 is TGTGCCAGCAGCTTAGGTGTCGGCGGAAAGGCAAGGAATGAGCAGTTCTTC. Together with reference TRBV7-9 and TRBJ2-1, the CDR3 gives the full variable domain: DTGVSQNPRHKITKRGQNVTFRCDPISEHNRLYWYRQTLGQGPEFLTYFQNEAQLEKSRLLSDRFSAERPKGSFSTLEIQRTEQGDSAMYLCASSLGVGGKARNEQFFGPGTRLTVL.